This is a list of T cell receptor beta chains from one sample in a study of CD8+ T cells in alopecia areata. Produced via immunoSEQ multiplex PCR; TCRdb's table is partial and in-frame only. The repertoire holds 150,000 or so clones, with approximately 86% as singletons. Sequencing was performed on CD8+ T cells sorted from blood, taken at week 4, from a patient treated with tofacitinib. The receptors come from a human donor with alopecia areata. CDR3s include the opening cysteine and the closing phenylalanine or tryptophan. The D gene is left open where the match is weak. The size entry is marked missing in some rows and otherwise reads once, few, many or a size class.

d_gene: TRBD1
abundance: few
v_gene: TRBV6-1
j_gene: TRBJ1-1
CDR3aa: CASSAGLTGTGSTEAFF
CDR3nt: TGTGCCAGCAGTGCCGGACTCACCGGGACAGGGTCCACTGAAGCTTTCTTT

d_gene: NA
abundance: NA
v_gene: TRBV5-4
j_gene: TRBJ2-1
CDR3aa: CASSWTANEQFF
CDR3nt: TGTGCCAGCAGTTGGACAGCCAATGAGCAGTTCTTC

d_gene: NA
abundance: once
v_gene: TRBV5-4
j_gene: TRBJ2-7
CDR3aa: CASSLGVREQYF
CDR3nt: TGTGCCAGCAGCTTGGGGGTCCGCGAGCAGTACTTC

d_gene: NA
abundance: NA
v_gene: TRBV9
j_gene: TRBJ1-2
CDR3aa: CASSVGTNYGYTF
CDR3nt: TGTGCCAGCAGCGTGGGTACAAACTATGGCTACACCTTC

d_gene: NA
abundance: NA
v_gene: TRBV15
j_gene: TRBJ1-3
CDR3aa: CATSRDRDISGNTIYF
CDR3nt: TGTGCCACCAGCAGAGATCGAGACATCTCTGGAAACACCATATATTTT

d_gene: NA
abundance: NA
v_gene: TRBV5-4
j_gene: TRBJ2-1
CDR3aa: CASSLMGDPLGYEQFF
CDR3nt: TGTGCCAGCAGCTTGATGGGAGACCCTCTGGGCTATGAGCAGTTCTTC

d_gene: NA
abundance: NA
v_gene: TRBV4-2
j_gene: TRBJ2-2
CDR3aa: CASSPRTGRGGELFF
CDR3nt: TGTGCCAGCAGCCCTCGGACTGGCCGGGGCGGGGAGCTGTTTTTT

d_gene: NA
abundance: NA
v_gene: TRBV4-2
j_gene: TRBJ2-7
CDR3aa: CASSQDRLAEGDEQYF
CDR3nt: TGTGCCAGCAGCCAGGACAGACTAGCTGAGGGGGACGAGCAGTACTTC

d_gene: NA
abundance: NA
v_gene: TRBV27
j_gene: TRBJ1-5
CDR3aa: CASSPYSNQPQHF
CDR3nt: TGTGCCAGCAGCCCCTATAGCAATCAGCCCCAGCATTTT

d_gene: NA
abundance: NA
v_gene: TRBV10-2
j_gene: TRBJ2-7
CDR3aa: CASSEGGLYEQYF
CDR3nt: TGCGCCAGCAGTGAGGGGGGCCTCTACGAGCAGTACTTC

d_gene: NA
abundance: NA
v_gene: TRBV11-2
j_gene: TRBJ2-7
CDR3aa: CASSLQGSSYEQYF
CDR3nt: TGTGCCAGCAGCCTACAGGGAAGCTCCTACGAGCAGTACTTC

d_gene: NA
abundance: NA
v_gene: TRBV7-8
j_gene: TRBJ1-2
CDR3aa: CASSLYLGGGVSGYTF
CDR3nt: TGTGCCAGCAGCCTCTACCTGGGGGGAGGTGTAAGTGGCTACACCTTC

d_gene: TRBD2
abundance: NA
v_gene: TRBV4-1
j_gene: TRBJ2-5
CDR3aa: CASSPWTSGRSQETQYF
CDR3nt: TGCGCCAGCAGCCCCTGGACTAGCGGGAGGAGCCAAGAGACCCAGTACTTC

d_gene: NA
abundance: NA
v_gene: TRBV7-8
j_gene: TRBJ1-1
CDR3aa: CASSLRQQNTEAFF
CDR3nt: TGTGCCAGCAGCTTACGGCAGCAGAACACTGAAGCTTTCTTT

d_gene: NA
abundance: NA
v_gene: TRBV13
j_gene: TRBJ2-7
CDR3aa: CASSLGRGSSYEQYF
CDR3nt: TGTGCCAGCAGCTTAGGAAGGGGGTCCTCCTACGAGCAGTACTTC

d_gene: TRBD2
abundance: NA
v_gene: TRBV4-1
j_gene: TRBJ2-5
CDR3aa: CASSQGWREEQETQYF
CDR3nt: TGCGCCAGCAGCCAAGGATGGCGGGAGGAGCAAGAGACCCAGTACTTC

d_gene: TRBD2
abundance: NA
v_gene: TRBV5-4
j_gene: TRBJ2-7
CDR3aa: CASSWREGTEQYF
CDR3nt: TGTGCCAGCAGTTGGCGGGAGGGTACCGAGCAGTACTTC

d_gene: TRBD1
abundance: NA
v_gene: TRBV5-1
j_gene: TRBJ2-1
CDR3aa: CASTPGQGVYNEQFF
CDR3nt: TGCGCCAGCACCCCAGGGCAGGGGGTCTACAATGAGCAGTTCTTC

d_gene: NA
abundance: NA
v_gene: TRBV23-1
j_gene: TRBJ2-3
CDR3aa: CASSLPRGRWNTQYF
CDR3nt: TGCGCCAGCAGTCTCCCCAGGGGGAGGTGGAATACGCAGTATTTT

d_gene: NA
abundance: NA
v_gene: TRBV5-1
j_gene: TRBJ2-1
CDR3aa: CASSYPGREQFF
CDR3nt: TGCGCCAGCAGCTACCCGGGGCGCGAGCAGTTCTTC

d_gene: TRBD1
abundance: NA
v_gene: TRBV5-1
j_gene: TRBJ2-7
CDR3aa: CASSLDGQVDSEQYF
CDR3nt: TGCGCCAGCAGCTTGGATGGACAGGTGGACAGCGAGCAGTACTTC

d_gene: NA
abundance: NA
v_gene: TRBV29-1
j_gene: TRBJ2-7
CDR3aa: CSVEDSRSEQYF
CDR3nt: TGCAGCGTTGAAGATTCGAGGTCCGAGCAGTACTTC

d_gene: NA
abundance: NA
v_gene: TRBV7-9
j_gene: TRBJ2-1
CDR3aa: CASSLGRNEQFF
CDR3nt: TGTGCCAGCAGCTTAGGGAGGAATGAGCAGTTCTTC

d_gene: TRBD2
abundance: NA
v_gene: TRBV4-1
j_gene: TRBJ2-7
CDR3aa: CASSHAGLAGVDEQYF
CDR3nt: TGCGCCAGCAGCCACGCCGGACTAGCGGGAGTTGACGAGCAGTACTTC

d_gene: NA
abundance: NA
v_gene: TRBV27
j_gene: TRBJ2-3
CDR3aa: CASSLPEGRQPTQYF
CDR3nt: TGTGCCAGCAGTTTACCAGAAGGGCGACAACCGACGCAGTATTTT

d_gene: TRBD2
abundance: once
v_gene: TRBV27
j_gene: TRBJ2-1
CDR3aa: CASRTSGSDEQFF
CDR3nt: TGTGCCAGCAGGACTAGCGGTAGCGATGAGCAGTTCTTC

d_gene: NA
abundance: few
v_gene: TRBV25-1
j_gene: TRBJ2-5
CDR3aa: CASSHVGGQETQYF
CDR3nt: TGTGCCAGCAGCCATGTCGGCGGCCAAGAGACCCAGTACTTC

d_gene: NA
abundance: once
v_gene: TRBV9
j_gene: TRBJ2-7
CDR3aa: CASSPEVEQGTYEQYF
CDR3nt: TGTGCCAGCAGCCCCGAGGTGGAACAGGGTACCTACGAGCAGTACTTC

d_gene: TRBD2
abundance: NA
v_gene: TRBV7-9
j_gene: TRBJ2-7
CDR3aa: CASSFGPAGASYEQYF
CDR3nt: TGTGCCAGCAGCTTTGGTCCAGCGGGGGCCTCCTACGAGCAGTACTTC

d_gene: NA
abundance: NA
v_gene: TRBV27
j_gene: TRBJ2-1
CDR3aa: CASSPYLDRGGGNEQFF
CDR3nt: TGTGCCAGCAGTCCGTACCTTGACAGGGGCGGGGGCAATGAGCAGTTCTTC

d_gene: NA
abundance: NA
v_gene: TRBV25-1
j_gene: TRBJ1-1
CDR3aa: CASSEVMGTEAFF
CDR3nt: TGTGCCAGCAGTGAAGTAATGGGCACTGAAGCTTTCTTT

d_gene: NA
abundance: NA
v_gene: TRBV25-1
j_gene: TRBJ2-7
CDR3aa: CASSEAYEQYF
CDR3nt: TGTGCCAGCAGTGAAGCCTACGAGCAGTACTTC

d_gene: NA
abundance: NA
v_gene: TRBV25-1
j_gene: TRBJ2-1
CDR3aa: CASSEGGNNEQFF
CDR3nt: TGTGCCAGCAGTGAAGGTGGCAACAATGAGCAGTTCTTC

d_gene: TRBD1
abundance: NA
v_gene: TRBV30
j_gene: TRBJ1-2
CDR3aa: CAWSVGGDSLNYGYTF
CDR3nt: TGTGCCTGGAGTGTAGGGGGGGACAGTCTTAACTATGGCTACACCTTC

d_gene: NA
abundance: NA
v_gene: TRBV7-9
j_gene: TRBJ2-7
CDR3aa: CASSSGYIYEQYF
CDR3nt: TGTGCCAGCAGCTCGGGTTACATCTACGAGCAGTACTTC

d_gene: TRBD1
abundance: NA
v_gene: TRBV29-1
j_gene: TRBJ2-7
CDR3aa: CSVRDRGYEQYF
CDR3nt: TGCAGCGTCCGGGACAGGGGCTACGAGCAGTACTTC

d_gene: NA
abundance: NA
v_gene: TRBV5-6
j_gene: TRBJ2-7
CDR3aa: CASSSPVQSYSYEQYF
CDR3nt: TGTGCCAGCAGCTCCCCGGTACAGTCCTACTCCTACGAGCAGTACTTC

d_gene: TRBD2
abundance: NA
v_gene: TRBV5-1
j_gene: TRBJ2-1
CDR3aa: CASSLGLAGVISYNEQFF
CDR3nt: TGCGCCAGCAGCTTGGGACTAGCGGGAGTGATTTCCTACAATGAGCAGTTCTTC

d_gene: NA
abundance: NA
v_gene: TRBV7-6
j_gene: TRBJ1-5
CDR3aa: CASSSGQKHSNQPQHF
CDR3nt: TGTGCCAGCAGCTCAGGACAGAAGCATAGCAATCAGCCCCAGCATTTT

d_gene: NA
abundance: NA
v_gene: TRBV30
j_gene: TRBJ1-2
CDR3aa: CAWNPSGQGSGYTF
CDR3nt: TGTGCCTGGAACCCATCGGGGCAGGGTTCTGGCTACACCTTC